This T cell receptor beta chain originates from a study of cytomegalovirus exposure and HLA in healthy donors. Generated by immunoSEQ multiplex PCR, the TCRdb table keeps only in-frame clones and is missing some. The sample includes more than 65,000 clones, about 95% of them seen just once. There are 15 residues in the CDR3. Germline CDR1 is SEHNR and CDR2 is FQNEAQ (reference sequence). The J segment lost 4 bases and the V segment lost 2 bases, leaving 7 bases of the junction unmatched. About this clone: Its antigen remains unidentified.

Study-level results: Across donors, most TCRs were seen rarely, yet some public ones were widespread.

Sequencing used PBMCs. The chain combines TRBV7-9 with TRBJ2-5; the match to TRBD2 covers 7 bases. The TCR sequence derives from a woman between 18 and 30 years old in good health and CMV-seronegative. CDR3 residues: CASSLTGGEGETQYF. DNA for the CDR3: TGTGCCAGCAGCTTAACGGGAGGAGAGGGAGAGACCCAGTACTTC.